This T cell receptor (beta chain) emerged from a study of cytomegalovirus exposure and HLA in healthy donors. The J segment lost 2 bases and the V segment lost 4 bases, leaving 11 bases of the junction unmatched. CDR1 MGHDK and CDR2 SYGVNS come from the germline V gene. The CDR3 length is 16 residues. Amplification used 60 Vbeta primers and 13 Jbeta primers. Profiling relied on immunoSEQ multiplex PCR, and the TCRdb table lists in-frame clones only, not all of them. The sample carries more than 65,000 clones, roughly 71% recorded once. While unrecorded immune exposures were likely, the donors were nominally healthy when sampled.

Sample: PBMCs. The genes are TRBV25-1 and TRBJ2-7, with TRBD2 matching 7 bases. The TCR comes from a woman aged 60-75 years in good health and CMV-seropositive. CDR3 sequence (DNA): TGTGCCAGCAGTGGTCTGGGGGGGGGACCTACCTACGAGCAGTACTTC. It specifies CASSGLGGGPTYEQYF.